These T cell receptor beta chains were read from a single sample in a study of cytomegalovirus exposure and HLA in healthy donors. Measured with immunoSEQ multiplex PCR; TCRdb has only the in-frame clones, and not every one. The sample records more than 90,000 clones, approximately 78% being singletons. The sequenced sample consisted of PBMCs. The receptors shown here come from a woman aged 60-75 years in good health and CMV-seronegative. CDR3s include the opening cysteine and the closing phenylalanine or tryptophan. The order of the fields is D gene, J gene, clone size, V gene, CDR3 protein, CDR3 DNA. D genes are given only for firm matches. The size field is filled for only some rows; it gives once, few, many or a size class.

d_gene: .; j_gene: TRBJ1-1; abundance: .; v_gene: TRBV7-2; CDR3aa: CASSSPLGYTEAFF; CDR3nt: TGTGCCAGCAGCTCCCCTCTAGGATACACTGAAGCTTTCTTT
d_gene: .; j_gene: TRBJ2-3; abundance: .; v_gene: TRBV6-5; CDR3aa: CASSDRDKTDTQYF; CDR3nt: TGTGCCAGCAGTGACCGGGACAAAACAGATACGCAGTATTTT
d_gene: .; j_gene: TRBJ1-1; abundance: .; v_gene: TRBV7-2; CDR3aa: CASSTRTVVNTEAFF; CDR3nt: TGTGCCAGCAGCACAAGGACAGTAGTGAACACTGAAGCTTTCTTT
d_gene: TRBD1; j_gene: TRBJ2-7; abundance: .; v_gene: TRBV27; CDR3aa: CASSLTGQGYEQYF; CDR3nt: TGTGCCAGCAGTTTAACGGGACAGGGCTACGAGCAGTACTTC
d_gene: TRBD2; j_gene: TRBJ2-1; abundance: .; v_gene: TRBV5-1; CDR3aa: CASSSTSDDEQFF; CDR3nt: TGCGCCAGCAGCTCGACTAGCGATGATGAGCAGTTCTTC
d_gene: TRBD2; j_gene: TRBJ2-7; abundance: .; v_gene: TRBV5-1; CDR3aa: CASSPGLAGYEQYF; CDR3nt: TGCGCCAGCAGCCCGGGACTAGCGGGATACGAGCAGTACTTC
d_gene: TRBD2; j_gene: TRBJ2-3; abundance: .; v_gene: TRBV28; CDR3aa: CASSPLAGDTDTQYF; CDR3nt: TGTGCCAGCAGTCCACTAGCGGGAGACACAGATACGCAGTATTTT
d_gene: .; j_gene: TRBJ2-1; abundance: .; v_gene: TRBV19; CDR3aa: CASSIFRARYNEQFF; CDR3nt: TGTGCCAGTAGTATCTTCCGCGCTCGGTACAATGAGCAGTTCTTC
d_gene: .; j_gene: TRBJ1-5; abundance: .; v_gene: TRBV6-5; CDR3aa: CASSDRHSNQPQHF; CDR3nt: TGTGCCAGCAGTGACAGGCATAGCAATCAGCCCCAGCATTTT
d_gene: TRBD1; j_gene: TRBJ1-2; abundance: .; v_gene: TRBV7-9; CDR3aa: CASSSWTGGAKYGYTF; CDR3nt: TGTGCCAGCAGCTCGTGGACAGGGGGCGCAAAATATGGCTACACCTTC
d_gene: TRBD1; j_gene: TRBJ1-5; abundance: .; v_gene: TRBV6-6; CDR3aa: CASSTGDINQPQHF; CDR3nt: TGTGCCAGCAGCACAGGGGATATCAATCAGCCCCAGCATTTT
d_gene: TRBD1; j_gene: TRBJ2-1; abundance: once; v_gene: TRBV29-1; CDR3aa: CSVEKGANEQFF; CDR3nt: TGCAGCGTTGAAAAGGGGGCAAATGAGCAGTTCTTC
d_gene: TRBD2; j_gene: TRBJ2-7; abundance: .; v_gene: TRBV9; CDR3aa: CASSVDLGGDEQYF; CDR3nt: TGTGCCAGCAGCGTAGATCTCGGGGGGGACGAGCAGTACTTC
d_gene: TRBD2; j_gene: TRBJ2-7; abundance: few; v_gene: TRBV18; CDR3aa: CASSPGTSGSYEQYF; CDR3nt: TGTGCCAGCTCACCAGGGACTAGCGGGAGCTACGAGCAGTACTTC
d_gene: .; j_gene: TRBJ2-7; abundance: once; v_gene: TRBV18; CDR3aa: CASSPNPSYEQYF; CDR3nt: TGTGCCAGCTCACCAAATCCCTCCTACGAGCAGTACTTC
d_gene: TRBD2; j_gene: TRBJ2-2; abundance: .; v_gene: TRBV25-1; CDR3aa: CASSESRTSGTGELFF; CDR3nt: TGTGCCAGCAGTGAATCCCGGACTAGCGGCACCGGGGAGCTGTTTTTT
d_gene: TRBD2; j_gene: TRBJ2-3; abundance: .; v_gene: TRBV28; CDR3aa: CASSSPAGGPTDTQYF; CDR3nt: TGTGCCAGCAGTTCCCCAGCGGGAGGCCCCACAGATACGCAGTATTTT
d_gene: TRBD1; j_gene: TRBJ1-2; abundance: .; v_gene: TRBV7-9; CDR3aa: CASSPDRVYGYTF; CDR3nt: TGTGCCAGCAGCCCGGACAGGGTGTATGGCTACACCTTC
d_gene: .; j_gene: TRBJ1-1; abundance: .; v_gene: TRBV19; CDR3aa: CASSRGVGAFF; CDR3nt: TGTGCCAGTAGCCGCGGCGTGGGAGCTTTCTTT
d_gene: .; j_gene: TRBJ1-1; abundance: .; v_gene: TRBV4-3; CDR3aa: CASSQDPGGTMNTEAFF; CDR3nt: TGCGCCAGCAGCCAAGACCCTGGGGGGACGATGAACACTGAAGCTTTCTTT
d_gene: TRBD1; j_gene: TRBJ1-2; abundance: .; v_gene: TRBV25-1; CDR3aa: CASSPPDRVGPYTF; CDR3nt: TGTGCCAGCAGTCCCCCGGACAGGGTCGGACCATACACCTTC
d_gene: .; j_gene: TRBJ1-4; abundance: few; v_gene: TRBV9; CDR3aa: CASSQQATNEKLFF; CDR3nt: TGTGCCAGCAGCCAACAGGCAACTAATGAAAAACTGTTTTTT